These T cell receptor beta chains were read from a single sample in a study of human T cells and chemical hapten exposure. TCRdb re-derived calls from the reads in MiXCR, one entry per CDR3 protein. The data hold fewer than 150,000 distinct CDR3 sequences, with roughly 8.5% observed a single time. Source material: whole blood. Receptors were obtained from a human donor in good health. Some clones in this sample may be carry-over from other donors' samples. Each CDR3 is given with its conserved first and last residue. Each record gives: J gene, V gene, clone size, D gene, CDR3 DNA, CDR3 protein. D genes are given only for firm matches. Expanded clones get a size class; other rows say once, few or many, or leave the size out.

TRBJ1-5,TRBV12-3/TRBV12-4,.,TRBD1,TGTGCCAGCAGTAGTGACAGGGGGCAAAATCAGCCCCAGCATTTT,CASSSDRGQNQPQHF
TRBJ2-7,TRBV14,many,.,TGTGCCAGCAGCCAGGGACTCAGAAATTACGAGCAGTACTTC,CASSQGLRNYEQYF
TRBJ2-2,TRBV6-5,many,.,TGTGCCAGCAGTTACTCCCGAACCCCCCCCGGGGAGCTGTTTTTT,CASSYSRTPPGELFF
TRBJ2-1,TRBV7-6,.,.,TGTGCCAGCAGCTTACCCCTACACAATGAGCAGTTCTTC,CASSLPLHNEQFF
TRBJ2-3,TRBV13,many,.,TGTGCCAGCAGCTTAGGCTCCGGCAGAAGCACAGATACGCAGTATTTT,CASSLGSGRSTDTQYF
TRBJ2-7,TRBV7-9,.,TRBD1,TGTGCCAGCCGTTCACAAGACAGGGGGCAAGACGAGCAGTACTTC,CASRSQDRGQDEQYF
TRBJ2-5,TRBV12-5,.,.,TGTGCTAGTGGTTTGGTACCAGTAACGAAGGCCCAGTACTTC,CASGLVPVTKAQYF
TRBJ2-7,TRBV29-1,few,TRBD2,TGCAGCGTTGAAGAGGGGTCGGGGGGGCAGTACTTC,CSVEEGSGGQYF
TRBJ2-7,TRBV5-1,.,TRBD1,TGCGCCAGCACCTCCCCCGGGACAGGGATCTACGAGCAGTACTTC,CASTSPGTGIYEQYF
TRBJ1-2,TRBV9,many,.,TGTGCCAGCAGTCCCCGCGGACTCCACTATGGCTACACCTTC,CASSPRGLHYGYTF
TRBJ1-1,TRBV29-1,.,.,TGCAGCGTTGAGACCGGGCAGAACACTGAAGCTTTCTTT,CSVETGQNTEAFF
TRBJ1-1,TRBV5-6,few,.,TGTGCCAGCAGCTTGGGACATCCCCGAGGGAACACTGAAGCTTTCTTT,CASSLGHPRGNTEAFF
TRBJ1-1,TRBV7-9,many,.,TGTGCCAGCAGCTTATGGCAGAACACTGAAGCTTTCTTT,CASSLWQNTEAFF
TRBJ2-3,TRBV11-2,once,.,TGTGCCAGCAGCCCCGCGGATACGCAGTATTTT,CASSPADTQYF
TRBJ1-3,TRBV30,.,TRBD1,TGTGCCGGACAGGGGGCTGGAAACACCATATATTTT,CAGQGAGNTIYF
TRBJ2-1,TRBV29-1,few,TRBD2,TGCAGCGGGCTAGCGGGAGGAGGCAATGAGCAGTTCTTC,CSGLAGGGNEQFF
TRBJ1-1,TRBV7-2,many,TRBD1,TGTGCCAGCCTTCACAAGGGGGCAGGGGGATTGAACACTGAAGCTTTCTTT,CASLHKGAGGLNTEAFF
TRBJ2-7,TRBV6-5,.,.,TGTGCCAGCAGTTACCTGACCTCCTACGAGCAGTACTTC,CASSYLTSYEQYF
TRBJ2-3,TRBV18,many,TRBD2,TGTGCCAGCTCCCAGCTCGGGGGCAGCGGGGGGGCGATGGATACGCAGTATTTT,CASSQLGGSGGAMDTQYF
TRBJ1-4,TRBV7-6,many,.,TGTGCCAGCAGCTTAGGCTGGGGTGAAAAACTGTTTTTT,CASSLGWGEKLFF
TRBJ1-5,TRBV27,.,.,TGTGCCAGCAGTTTTGATAGATATCAGCCCCAGCATTTT,CASSFDRYQPQHF
TRBJ1-1,TRBV7-6,many,TRBD1,TGTGCCAGCAGCTTAGGAGGGACAGGTTCGACTGAAGCTTTCTTT,CASSLGGTGSTEAFF
TRBJ2-2,TRBV6-5,.,.,TGTGCCAGCAGTTACGAGCGTTTCAGGGTTTCTACCGGGGAGCTGTTTTTT,CASSYERFRVSTGELFF
TRBJ2-5,TRBV7-9,many,.,TGTGCCAGCAGCTTATTTGATGGGGGAGTGGAGACCCAGTACTTC,CASSLFDGGVETQYF
TRBJ1-5,TRBV6-2/TRBV6-3,.,.,TGTGCCAGCAGCGCCCTCCCGGGGGGCAATCAGCCCCAGCATTTT,CASSALPGGNQPQHF
TRBJ2-1,TRBV5-1,many,TRBD2,TGCGCCAGCAGCCGAGCGGGAGCAGGCCTAGATGAGCAGTTCTTC,CASSRAGAGLDEQFF
TRBJ1-2,TRBV7-9,few,TRBD1,TGTGCCAGCAACCCTGGGACAGGGAACAGGGGAGATGGCTACACCTTC,CASNPGTGNRGDGYTF
TRBJ2-3,TRBV11-1,many,.,TGTGCCAGCAGCTTAACGAGCCCTAGCACAGATACGCAGTATTTT,CASSLTSPSTDTQYF
TRBJ2-1,TRBV12-3/TRBV12-4,.,TRBD2,TGTGCCAGCAGTTTCGCGGGGGGGCCTCACAATGAGCAGTTCTTC,CASSFAGGPHNEQFF
TRBJ2-7,TRBV6-1,.,.,TGTGCCAGCAGTGAAAGATGGGGCTACGGCTACGAGCAGTACTTC,CASSERWGYGYEQYF
TRBJ2-4,TRBV28,few,.,TGTGCCAGCAGTTTACTCCGTTTGGGTGGTCTCAAAAACATTCAGTACTTC,CASSLLRLGGLKNIQYF
TRBJ2-1,TRBV9,few,TRBD1,TGTGCCAGCAGCGTAGGAGACAGGGGTTACAATGAGCAGTTCTTC,CASSVGDRGYNEQFF
TRBJ1-4,TRBV12-5,few,.,TGTGCTAGTGGTTTTTTGGCCGGGAAAACTAATGAAAAACTGTTTTTT,CASGFLAGKTNEKLFF
TRBJ1-2,TRBV30,few,.,TGTGCCTGGAGGACGGGGGACGGCTACACCTTC,CAWRTGDGYTF
TRBJ2-3,TRBV7-9,few,TRBD1,TGTGCCAGCAGTCCAGGAGACAGGGGATTTACAGATACGCAGTATTTT,CASSPGDRGFTDTQYF
TRBJ1-4,TRBV4-3,many,.,TGCGCCAGCAGCCAAGAGGGGGACTGGTCAACTAATGAAAAACTGTTTTTT,CASSQEGDWSTNEKLFF
TRBJ2-3,TRBV11-1,few,.,TGTGCCAGCAGCTCAAGCTTAGATACGCAGTATTTT,CASSSSLDTQYF
TRBJ1-2,TRBV15,many,.,TGTGCCACCAGCACGGGACGGAAGTCCTATGGCTACACCTTC,CATSTGRKSYGYTF
TRBJ2-7,TRBV4-3,.,TRBD1,TGCGCCAGCAGCCAAGAAGGGGACAGGACATTTTACGAGCAGTACTTC,CASSQEGDRTFYEQYF
TRBJ1-2,TRBV21-1,few,.,TGTGCCAGCAGCAAATCACCGGGACAGGGGGCGAATGGCTACACCTTC,CASSKSPGQGANGYTF
TRBJ2-5,TRBV20-1,many,TRBD1,TGCAGTGCTAGGGGGACAGGGAAAGAGACCCAGTACTTC,CSARGTGKETQYF
TRBJ1-6,TRBV6-5,many,TRBD1,TGTGCCAGCAGCTACAGGGGAATGGGGTCACCCCTCCACTTT,CASSYRGMGSPLHF
TRBJ1-5,TRBV9,many,TRBD1,TGTGCCAGCAGCGCCGCGACAGGGGGTAATCAGCCCCAGCATTTT,CASSAATGGNQPQHF
TRBJ1-2,TRBV14,.,.,TGTGCCAGCAGCCAAGTCACACGCAGTGGCTACACCTTC,CASSQVTRSGYTF
TRBJ1-1,TRBV7-8,.,TRBD1,TGTGCCAGCAGCCCCCCGGGACAGGGAGACACTGAAGCTTTCTTT,CASSPPGQGDTEAFF
TRBJ2-7,TRBV6-6,few,.,TGTGCCAGCAGTTACTCCCCTGGGAGCTCCTACGAGCAGTACTTC,CASSYSPGSSYEQYF
TRBJ1-1,TRBV5-1,.,TRBD1,TGCGCCAGCAAGACAGGGGGCGCGACTGAAGCTTTCTTT,CASKTGGATEAFF
TRBJ1-1,TRBV7-8,.,TRBD1,TGTGCCAGCAGCCCGAGGGGACAGTCCGTTGAAGCTTTCTTT,CASSPRGQSVEAFF
TRBJ2-1,TRBV5-1,few,TRBD1,TGCGCCAGCAGCCCCGGCAGGGGGCGTAATGAGCAGTTCTTC,CASSPGRGRNEQFF